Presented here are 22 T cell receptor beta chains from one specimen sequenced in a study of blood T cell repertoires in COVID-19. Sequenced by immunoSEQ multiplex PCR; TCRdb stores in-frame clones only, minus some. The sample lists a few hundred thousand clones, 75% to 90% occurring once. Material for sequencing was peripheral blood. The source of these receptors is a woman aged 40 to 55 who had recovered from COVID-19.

In DNA form, the CDR3 reads TGTGCCAGCAGCTTAGACGGACAGGCCTTGAACACTGAAGCTTTCTTT. Its translation: CASSLDGQALNTEAFF. The V call is TRBV7-9, the J call TRBJ1-1; 7 bases are shared with TRBD1. This CDR3 has 16 amino acids. The germline V gene has CDR1 SEHNR and CDR2 FQNEAQ (reference sequence). V was pared by 1 base and J by 0 bases, with 5 bases of the junction left unmatched.

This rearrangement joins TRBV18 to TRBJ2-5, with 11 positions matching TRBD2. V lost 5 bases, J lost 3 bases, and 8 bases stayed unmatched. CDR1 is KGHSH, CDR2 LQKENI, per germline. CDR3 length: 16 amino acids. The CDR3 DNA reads TGTGCCAGCTCAAGGTCTTCACTAGCGGGAGAAGAGACCCAGTACTTC. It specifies CASSRSSLAGEETQYF. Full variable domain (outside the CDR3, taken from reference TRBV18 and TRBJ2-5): NAGVMQNPRHLVRRRGQEARLRCSPMKGHSHVYWYRQLPEEGLKFMVYLQKENIIDESGMPKERFSAEFPKEGPSILRIQQVVRGDSAAYFCASSRSSLAGEETQYFGPGTRLLVL.

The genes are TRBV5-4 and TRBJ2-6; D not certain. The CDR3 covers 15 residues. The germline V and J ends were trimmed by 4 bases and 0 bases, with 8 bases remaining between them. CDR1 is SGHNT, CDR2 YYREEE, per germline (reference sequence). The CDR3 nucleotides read TGTGCCAGCAGCCCAGACAACTCTGGGGCCAACGTCCTGACTTTC. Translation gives CASSPDNSGANVLTF.

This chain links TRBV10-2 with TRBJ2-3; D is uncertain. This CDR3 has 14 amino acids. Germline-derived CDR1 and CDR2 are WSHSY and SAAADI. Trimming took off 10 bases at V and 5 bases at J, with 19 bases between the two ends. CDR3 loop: CATSLILTKDTQYF. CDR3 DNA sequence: TGCGCCACCTCTCTGATTCTAACTAAAGATACGCAGTATTTT.

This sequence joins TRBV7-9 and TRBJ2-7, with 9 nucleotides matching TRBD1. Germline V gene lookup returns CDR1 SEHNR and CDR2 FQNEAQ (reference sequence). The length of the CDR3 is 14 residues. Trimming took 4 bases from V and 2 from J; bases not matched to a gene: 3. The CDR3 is CASSSGTGTYEQYV. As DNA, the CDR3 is TGTGCCAGCAGCTCGGGGACAGGGACCTACGAGCAGTACGTC.

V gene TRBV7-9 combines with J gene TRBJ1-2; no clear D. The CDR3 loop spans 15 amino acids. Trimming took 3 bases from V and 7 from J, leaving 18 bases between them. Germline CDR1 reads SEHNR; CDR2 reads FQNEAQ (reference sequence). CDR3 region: CASSFHIATSGGYTF. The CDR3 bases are TGTGCCAGCAGCTTTCATATAGCTACGTCGGGTGGCTACACCTTC. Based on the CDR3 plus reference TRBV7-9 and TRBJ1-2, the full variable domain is DTGVSQNPRHKITKRGQNVTFRCDPISEHNRLYWYRQTLGQGPEFLTYFQNEAQLEKSRLLSDRFSAERPKGSFSTLEIQRTEQGDSAMYLCASSFHIATSGGYTFGSGTRLTVV.

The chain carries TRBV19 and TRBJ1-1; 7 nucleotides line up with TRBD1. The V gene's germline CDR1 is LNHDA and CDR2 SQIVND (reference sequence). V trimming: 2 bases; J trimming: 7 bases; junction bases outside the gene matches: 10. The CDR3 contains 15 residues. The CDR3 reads CASSIRPGGPGEAFF. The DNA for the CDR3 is TGTGCCAGTAGTATAAGGCCAGGGGGTCCGGGTGAAGCTTTCTTT.

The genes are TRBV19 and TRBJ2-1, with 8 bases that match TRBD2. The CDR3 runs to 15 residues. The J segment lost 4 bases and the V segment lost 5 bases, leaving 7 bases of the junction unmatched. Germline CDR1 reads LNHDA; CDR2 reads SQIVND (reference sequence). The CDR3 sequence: CASSPTGGAYNEQFF. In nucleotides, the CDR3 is TGTGCCAGTAGTCCCACGGGAGGGGCATACAATGAGCAGTTCTTC.

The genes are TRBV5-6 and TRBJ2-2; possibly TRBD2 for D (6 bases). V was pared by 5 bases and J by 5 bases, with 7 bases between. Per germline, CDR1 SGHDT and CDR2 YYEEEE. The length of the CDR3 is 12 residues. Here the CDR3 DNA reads TGTGCCAGCAGACGGGGGACCGGGGAGCTGTTTTTT. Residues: CASRRGTGELFF.

The CDR3 here is CASSWGTGGSPLHF. DNA for the CDR3: TGTGCCAGCAGTTGGGGGACAGGAGGTTCACCCCTCCACTTT. V usage is TRBV27 and J usage is TRBJ1-6, with 8 positions matching TRBD1. The CDR3 runs 14 residues. The V and J ends lost 4 bases and 9 bases, in that order; junction bases with no gene match: 5. Germline values: CDR1 MNHEY, CDR2 SMNVEV (reference sequence).

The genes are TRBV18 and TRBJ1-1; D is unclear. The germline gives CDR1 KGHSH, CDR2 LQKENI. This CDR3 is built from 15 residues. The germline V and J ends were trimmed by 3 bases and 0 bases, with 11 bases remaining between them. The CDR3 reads CASSPTITLNTEAFF. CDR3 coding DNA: TGTGCCAGCTCACCGACAATTACCTTGAACACTGAAGCTTTCTTT.

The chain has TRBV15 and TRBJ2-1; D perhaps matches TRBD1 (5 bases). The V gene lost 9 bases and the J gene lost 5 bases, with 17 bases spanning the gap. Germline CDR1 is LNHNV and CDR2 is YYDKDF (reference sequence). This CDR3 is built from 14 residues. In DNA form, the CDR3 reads TGTGCCACTGGATTAGGGGCATTCGACAATGAGCAGTTCTTC. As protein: CATGLGAFDNEQFF.

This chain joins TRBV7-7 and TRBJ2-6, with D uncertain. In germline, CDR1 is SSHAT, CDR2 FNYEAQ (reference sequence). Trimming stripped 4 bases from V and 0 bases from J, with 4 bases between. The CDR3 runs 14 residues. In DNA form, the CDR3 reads TGTGCCAGCAGCTCTAGCTCTGGGGCCAACGTCCTGACTTTC. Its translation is CASSSSSGANVLTF. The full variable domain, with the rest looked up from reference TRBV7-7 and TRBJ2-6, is GAGVSQSPRYKVTKRGQDVTLRCDPISSHATLYWYQQALGQGPEFLTYFNYEAQPDKSGLPSDRFSAERPEGSISTLTIQRTEQRDSAMYRCASSSSSGANVLTFGAGSRLTVL.

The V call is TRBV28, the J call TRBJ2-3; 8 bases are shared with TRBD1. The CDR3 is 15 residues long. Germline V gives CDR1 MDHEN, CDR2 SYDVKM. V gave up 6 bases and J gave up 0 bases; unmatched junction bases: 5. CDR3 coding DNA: TGTGCCAGCAGACGGACAGGGTCAAGCACAGATACGCAGTATTTT. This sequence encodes CASRRTGSSTDTQYF.

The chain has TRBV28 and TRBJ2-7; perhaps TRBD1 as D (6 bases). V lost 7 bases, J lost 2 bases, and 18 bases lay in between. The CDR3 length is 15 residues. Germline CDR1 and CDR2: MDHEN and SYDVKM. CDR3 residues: CASNLQGRRAYEQYF. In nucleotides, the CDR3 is TGTGCCAGCAACCTACAGGGACGACGGGCCTACGAGCAGTACTTC.

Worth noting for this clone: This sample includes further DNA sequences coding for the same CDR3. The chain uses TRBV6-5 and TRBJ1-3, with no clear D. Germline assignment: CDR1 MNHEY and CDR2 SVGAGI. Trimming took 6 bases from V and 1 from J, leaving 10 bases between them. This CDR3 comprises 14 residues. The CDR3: CASSPRVSGNTIYF. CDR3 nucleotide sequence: TGTGCCAGCAGCCCCCGGGTTTCTGGAAACACCATATATTTT.

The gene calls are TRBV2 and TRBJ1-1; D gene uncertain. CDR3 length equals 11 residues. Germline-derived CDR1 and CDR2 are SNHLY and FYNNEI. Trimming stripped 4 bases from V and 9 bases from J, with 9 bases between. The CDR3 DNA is TGTGCCAGCAGTGGGGCGTCACAAGCTTTCTTT. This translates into CASSGASQAFF.

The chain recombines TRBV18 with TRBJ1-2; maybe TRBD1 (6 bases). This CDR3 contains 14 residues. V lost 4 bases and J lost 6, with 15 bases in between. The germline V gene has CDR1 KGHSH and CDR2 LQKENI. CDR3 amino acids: CASSRVGQPHGYTF. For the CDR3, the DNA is TGTGCCAGCTCACGGGTTGGACAGCCACATGGCTACACCTTC.

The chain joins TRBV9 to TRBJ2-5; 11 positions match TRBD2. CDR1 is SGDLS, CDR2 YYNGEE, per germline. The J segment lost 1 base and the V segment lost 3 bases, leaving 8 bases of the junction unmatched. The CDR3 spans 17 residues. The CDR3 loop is CASSAYSGTSGQETQYF. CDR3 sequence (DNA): TGTGCCAGCAGCGCGTACAGCGGGACTAGCGGCCAAGAGACCCAGTACTTC.

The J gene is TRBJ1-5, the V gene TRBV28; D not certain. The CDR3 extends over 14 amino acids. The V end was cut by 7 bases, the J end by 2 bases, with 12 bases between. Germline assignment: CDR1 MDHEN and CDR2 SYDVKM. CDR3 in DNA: TGTGCCAGCACCAAGGACGGGGGCAATCAGCCCCAGCATTTT. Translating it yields CASTKDGGNQPQHF.

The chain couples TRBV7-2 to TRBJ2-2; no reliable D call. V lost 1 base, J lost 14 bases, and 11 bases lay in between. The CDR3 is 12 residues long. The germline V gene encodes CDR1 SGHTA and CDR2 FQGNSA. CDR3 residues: CASSLGLGLLFF. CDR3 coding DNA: TGTGCCAGCAGCTTAGGGCTCGGGTTACTGTTTTTT.

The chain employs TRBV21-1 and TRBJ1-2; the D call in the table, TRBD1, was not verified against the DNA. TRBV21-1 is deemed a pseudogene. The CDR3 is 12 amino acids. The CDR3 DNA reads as TGTGCCAGGGCCAGGGCCAGGCTGGGCTACACCTTC. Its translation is CARARARLGYTF.